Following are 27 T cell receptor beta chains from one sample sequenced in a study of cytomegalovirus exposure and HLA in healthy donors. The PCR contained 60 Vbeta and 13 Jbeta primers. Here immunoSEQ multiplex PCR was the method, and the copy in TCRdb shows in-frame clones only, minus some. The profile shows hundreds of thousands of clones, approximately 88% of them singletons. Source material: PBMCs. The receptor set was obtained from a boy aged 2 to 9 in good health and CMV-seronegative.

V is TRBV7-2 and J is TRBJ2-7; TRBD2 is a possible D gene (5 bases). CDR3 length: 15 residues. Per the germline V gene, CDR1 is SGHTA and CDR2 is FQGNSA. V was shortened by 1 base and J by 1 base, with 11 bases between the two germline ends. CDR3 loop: CASSLVWRGSYEQYF. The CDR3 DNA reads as TGTGCCAGCAGCTTAGTTTGGAGAGGGTCCTACGAGCAGTACTTC.

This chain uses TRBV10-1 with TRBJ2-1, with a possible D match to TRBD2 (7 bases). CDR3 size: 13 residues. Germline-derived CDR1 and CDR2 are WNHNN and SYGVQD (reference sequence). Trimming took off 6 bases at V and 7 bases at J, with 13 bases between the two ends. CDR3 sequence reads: CASSLGGGNEQFF. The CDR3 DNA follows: TGCGCCAGCAGCCTAGGGGGAGGGAATGAGCAGTTCTTC.

As DNA, the CDR3 is TGTGCCAGTAGTGGGCAGTCTGGGACTGAAGCTTTCTTT. It encodes CASSGQSGTEAFF. The V and J genes are TRBV19 and TRBJ1-1, with unresolved D. Germline CDR1 is LNHDA and CDR2 is SQIVND (reference sequence). The length of the CDR3 is 13 residues. The V end was cut by 5 bases, the J end by 5 bases, with 12 bases between.

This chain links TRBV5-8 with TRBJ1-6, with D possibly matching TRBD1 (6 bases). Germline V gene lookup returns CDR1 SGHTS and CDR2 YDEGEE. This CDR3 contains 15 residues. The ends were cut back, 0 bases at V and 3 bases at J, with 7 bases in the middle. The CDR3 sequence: CASSLVGHYNSPLHF. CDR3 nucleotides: TGTGCCAGCAGCTTGGTGGGACACTATAATTCACCCCTCCACTTT.

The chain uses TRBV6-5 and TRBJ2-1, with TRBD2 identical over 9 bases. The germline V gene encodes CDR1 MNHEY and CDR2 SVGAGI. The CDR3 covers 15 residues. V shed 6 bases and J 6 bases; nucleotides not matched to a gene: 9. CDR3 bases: TGTGCCAGCAGAAACACGGGACTAGCTCTCAATGAGCAGTTCTTC. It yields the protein CASRNTGLALNEQFF.

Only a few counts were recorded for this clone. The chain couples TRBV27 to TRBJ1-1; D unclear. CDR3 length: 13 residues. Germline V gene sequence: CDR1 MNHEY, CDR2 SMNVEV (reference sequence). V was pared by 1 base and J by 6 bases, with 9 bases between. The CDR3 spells CASSLWRASEAFF. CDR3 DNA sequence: TGTGCCAGCAGTTTATGGCGGGCCTCTGAAGCTTTCTTT.

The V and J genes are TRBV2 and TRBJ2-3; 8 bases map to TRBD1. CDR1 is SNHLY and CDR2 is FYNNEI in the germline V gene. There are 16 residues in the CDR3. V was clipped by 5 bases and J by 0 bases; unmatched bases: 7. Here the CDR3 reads CASSPRQGLSTDTQYF. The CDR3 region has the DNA TGTGCCAGCAGTCCAAGACAGGGGCTTAGCACAGATACGCAGTATTTT.

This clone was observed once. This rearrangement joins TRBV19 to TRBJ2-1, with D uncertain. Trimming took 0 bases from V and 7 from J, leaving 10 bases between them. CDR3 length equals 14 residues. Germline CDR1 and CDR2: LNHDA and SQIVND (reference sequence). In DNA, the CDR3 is TGTGCCAGTAGTATAGACCTGGCCGGGAATGAGCAGTTCTTC. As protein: CASSIDLAGNEQFF.

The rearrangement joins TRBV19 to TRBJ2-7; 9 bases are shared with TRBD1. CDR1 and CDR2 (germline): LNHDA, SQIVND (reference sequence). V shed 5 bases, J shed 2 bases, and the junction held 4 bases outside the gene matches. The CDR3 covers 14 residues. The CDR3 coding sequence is TGTGCCAGTAGTCCCGACAGGGGGACCTACGAGCAGTACTTC. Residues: CASSPDRGTYEQYF.

The CDR3, as DNA: TGCGCCAGCAGCCAGGGCCTCGGAGGCTCCGAGCAGTACTTC. Amino acids: CASSQGLGGSEQYF. The chain uses TRBV4-1 and TRBJ2-7; weak D call: TRBD2 (5 bases). The V end lost 3 bases, the J end lost 6 bases, and 15 bases lay between the germline ends. This CDR3 is 14 amino acids long. Germline V gives CDR1 MGHRA, CDR2 YSYEKL.

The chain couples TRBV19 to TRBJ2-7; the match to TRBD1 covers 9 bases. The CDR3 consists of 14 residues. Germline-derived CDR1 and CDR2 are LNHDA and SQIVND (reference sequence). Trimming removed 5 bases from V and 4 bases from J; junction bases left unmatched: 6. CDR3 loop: CASSLQGQGYEQYF. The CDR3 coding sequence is TGTGCCAGTAGTCTACAGGGACAGGGATACGAGCAGTACTTC.

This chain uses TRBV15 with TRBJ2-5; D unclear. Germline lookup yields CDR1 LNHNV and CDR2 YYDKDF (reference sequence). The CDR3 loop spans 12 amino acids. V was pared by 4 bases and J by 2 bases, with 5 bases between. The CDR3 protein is CATSNYQETQYF. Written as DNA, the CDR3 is TGTGCCACCAGCAACTATCAAGAGACCCAGTACTTC.

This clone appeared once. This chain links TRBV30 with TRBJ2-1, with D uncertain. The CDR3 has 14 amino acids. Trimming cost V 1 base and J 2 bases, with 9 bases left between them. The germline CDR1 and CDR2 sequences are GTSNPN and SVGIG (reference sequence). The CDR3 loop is CAWSGGSPYNEQFF. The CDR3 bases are TGTGCCTGGAGTGGAGGAAGCCCCTACAATGAGCAGTTCTTC.

The CDR3 sequence: CASTATRFMPDTQYF. CDR3 DNA sequence: TGTGCCAGCACCGCGACTAGATTCATGCCAGATACGCAGTATTTT. The chain uses TRBV2 and TRBJ2-3; a possible D gene is TRBD2 (6 bases). V was clipped by 7 bases and J by 4 bases, with 18 bases between them. Germline CDR1 and CDR2: SNHLY and FYNNEI. The CDR3 has 15 residues.

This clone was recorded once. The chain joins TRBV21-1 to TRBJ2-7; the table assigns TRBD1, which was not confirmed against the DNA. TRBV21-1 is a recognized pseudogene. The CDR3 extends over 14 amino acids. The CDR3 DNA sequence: TGTGCCAGCAGCCTAACGTATACAGCCCACGAGCAGTACTTC. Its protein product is CASSLTYTAHEQYF.

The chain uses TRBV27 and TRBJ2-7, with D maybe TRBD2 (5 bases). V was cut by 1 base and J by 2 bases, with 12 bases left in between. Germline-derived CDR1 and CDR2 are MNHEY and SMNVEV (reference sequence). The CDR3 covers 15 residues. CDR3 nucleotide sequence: TGTGCCAGCAGTTTATATGCGGGCAGAACCTACGAGCAGTACTTC. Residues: CASSLYAGRTYEQYF.

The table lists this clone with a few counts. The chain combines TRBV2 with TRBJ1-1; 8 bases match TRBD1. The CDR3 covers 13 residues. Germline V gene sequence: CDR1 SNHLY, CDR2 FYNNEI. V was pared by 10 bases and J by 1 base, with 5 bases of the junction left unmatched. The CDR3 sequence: CANRQGTNTEAFF. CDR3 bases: TGTGCCAACCGACAGGGGACGAACACTGAAGCTTTCTTT.

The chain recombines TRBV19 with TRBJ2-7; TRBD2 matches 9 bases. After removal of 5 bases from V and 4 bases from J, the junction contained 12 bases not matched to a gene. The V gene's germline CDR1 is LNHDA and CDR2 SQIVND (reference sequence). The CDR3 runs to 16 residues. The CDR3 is CASSAGGRALFYEQYF. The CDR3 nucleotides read TGTGCCAGTAGTGCCGGCGGGAGGGCCCTTTTTTACGAGCAGTACTTC.

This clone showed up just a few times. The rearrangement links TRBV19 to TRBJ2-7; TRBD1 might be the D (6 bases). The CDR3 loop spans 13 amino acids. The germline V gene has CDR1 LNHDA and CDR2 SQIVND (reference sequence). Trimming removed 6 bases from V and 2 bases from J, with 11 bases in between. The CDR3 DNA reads TGTGCCAGTAGCCGACAGGCAACCTACGAGCAGTACTTC. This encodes CASSRQATYEQYF.

The CDR3 loop reads CASRQGSSYNSPLHF. The CDR3 region has the DNA TGTGCCAGCAGACAGGGCAGCTCCTATAATTCACCCCTCCACTTT. The V call is TRBV21-1, the J call TRBJ1-6; TRBD1 is the table's D call, not checked against the DNA. TRBV21-1 corresponds to a pseudogene. CDR3 length: 15 residues.

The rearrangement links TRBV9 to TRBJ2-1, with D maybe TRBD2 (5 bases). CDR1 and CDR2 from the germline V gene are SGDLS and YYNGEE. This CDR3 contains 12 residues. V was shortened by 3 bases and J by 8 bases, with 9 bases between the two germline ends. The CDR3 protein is CASSGDSDEQFF. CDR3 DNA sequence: TGTGCCAGCAGCGGGGATAGCGATGAGCAGTTCTTC. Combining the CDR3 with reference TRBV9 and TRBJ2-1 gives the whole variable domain DSGVTQTPKHLITATGQRVTLRCSPRSGDLSVYWYQQSLDQGLQFLIQYYNGEERAKGNILERFSAQQFPDLHSELNLSSLELGDSALYFCASSGDSDEQFFGPGTRLTVL.

Here the CDR3 DNA reads TGTGCCTGGGGGGACAGGGGTGGGGAGACAGATACGCAGTATTTT. Protein sequence: CAWGDRGGETDTQYF. V and J are TRBV30 and TRBJ2-3; 10 bases map to TRBD1. V lost 5 bases to trimming and J lost 3 bases; unmatched junction nucleotides: 8. CDR3 length: 15 amino acids. Germline CDR1 GTSNPN, CDR2 SVGIG (reference sequence).

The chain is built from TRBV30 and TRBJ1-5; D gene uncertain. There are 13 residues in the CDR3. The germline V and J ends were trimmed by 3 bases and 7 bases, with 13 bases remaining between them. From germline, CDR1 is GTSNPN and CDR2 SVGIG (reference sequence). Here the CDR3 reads CAWSSTSGQPQHF. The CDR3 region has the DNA TGTGCCTGGAGCTCGACTTCGGGACAGCCCCAGCATTTT.

CDR3 coding DNA: TGTGCCAGCAGTGAGACAGACGTAAAGTATGGCTACACCTTC. Its protein is CASSETDVKYGYTF. The rearrangement joins TRBV6-5 to TRBJ1-2; D is possibly TRBD1 (5 bases). Germline V gives CDR1 MNHEY, CDR2 SVGAGI. V dropped 5 bases and J dropped 5 bases, with 15 bases sitting between them. The length of the CDR3 is 14 residues.

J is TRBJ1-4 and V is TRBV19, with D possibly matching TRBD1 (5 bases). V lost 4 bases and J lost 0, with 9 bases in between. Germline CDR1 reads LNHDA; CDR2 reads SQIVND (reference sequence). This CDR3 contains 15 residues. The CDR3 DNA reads TGTGCCAGTAGTACCGCAGGGTCAACTAATGAAAAACTGTTTTTT. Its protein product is CASSTAGSTNEKLFF.

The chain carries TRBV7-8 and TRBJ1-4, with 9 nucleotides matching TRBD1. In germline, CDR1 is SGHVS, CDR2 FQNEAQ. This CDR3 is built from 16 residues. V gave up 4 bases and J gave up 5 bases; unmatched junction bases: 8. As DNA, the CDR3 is TGTGCCAGCAGCTCGCCCGGGACAGGGTTCAATGAAAAACTGTTTTTT. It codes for CASSSPGTGFNEKLFF.

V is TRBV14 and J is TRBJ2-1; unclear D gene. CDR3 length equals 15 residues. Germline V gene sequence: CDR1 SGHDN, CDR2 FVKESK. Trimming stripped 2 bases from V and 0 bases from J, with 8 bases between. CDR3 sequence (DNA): TGTGCCAGCAGCCAATGGCGGAGCTCCTACAATGAGCAGTTCTTC. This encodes CASSQWRSSYNEQFF.